The 18 T cell receptor beta chains below come from one sample, sequenced in a study of graft-versus-host responses after intestinal transplantation. Clones were sequenced by immunoSEQ multiplex PCR, and TCRdb holds only the in-frame ones, with some missing. This sample has approximately 11,000 clones, with 76% found just once. To release intraepithelial and lamina propria lymphocytes, the graft tissue was processed. This sample comprised ileum tissue, obtained 23 days after intestinal transplant. The receptors stem from a human patient who received an intestinal transplant, so some T cells may come from the graft donor.

The rearrangement joins TRBV11-2 to TRBJ2-5; D unclear. V lost 5 bases, J lost 0 bases, and 19 bases lay in between. This CDR3 spans 17 amino acids. Germline CDR1 reads SGHAT; CDR2 reads FQNNGV. This CDR3 reads CASSNLHMAVYQETQYF. In DNA, the CDR3 is TGTGCCAGCAGCAACCTTCATATGGCGGTGTACCAAGAGACCCAGTACTTC.

The DNA for the CDR3 is TGTGCCAGCAGTTACTACGGGCAGGTGGATGGCTACACCTTC. Its translation: CASSYYGQVDGYTF. The chain recombines TRBV6-5 with TRBJ1-2, with D hard to call. The CDR3 consists of 14 residues. The V end was cut by 1 base, the J end by 6 bases, with 12 bases between. Germline V gene data show CDR1 as MNHEY and CDR2 as SVGAGI.

CDR3 in amino acids: CASSEVRSGRHPAYNEQFF. The CDR3 DNA follows: TGTGCCAGCAGTGAAGTTAGGTCGGGGCGGCATCCAGCCTACAATGAGCAGTTCTTC. This rearrangement joins TRBV2 to TRBJ2-1, with D perhaps matching TRBD1 or TRBD2 (5 bases each). The CDR3 sequence is 19 residues long. CDR1 and CDR2 (germline): SNHLY, FYNNEI. The ends were cut back, 1 base at V and 2 bases at J, with 21 bases in the middle.

With regard to this clone: Other DNA sequences in this specimen translate into the identical CDR3. The chain links TRBV25-1 to TRBJ1-1, with 8 positions matching TRBD1. CDR1 is MGHDK and CDR2 is SYGVNS in the germline V gene. This CDR3 contains 15 residues. The V and J ends lost 1 base and 2 bases, in that order; junction bases with no gene match: 3. CDR3 sequence (DNA): TGTGCCAGCAGTGAATTGGGACAGGTAAACACTGAAGCTTTCTTT. Encoded protein: CASSELGQVNTEAFF.

The chain employs TRBV9 and TRBJ2-3; 11 bases are a match to TRBD2. Trimming took 4 bases from V and 3 from J; bases not matched to a gene: 4. The length of the CDR3 is 15 residues. The germline V gene encodes CDR1 SGDLS and CDR2 YYNGEE. In nucleotides, the CDR3 is TGTGCCAGCAGCATTAGCGGGAGGGTAACAGATACGCAGTATTTT. This encodes CASSISGRVTDTQYF.

The chain is built from TRBV30 and TRBJ2-5; 7 bases agree with TRBD1. The CDR3 extends over 13 amino acids. Germline V gives CDR1 GTSNPN, CDR2 SVGIG (reference sequence). V was pared by 0 bases and J by 4 bases, with 2 bases of the junction left unmatched. CDR3 sequence: CAWSVGGAETQYF. The DNA of the CDR3 is TGTGCCTGGAGTGTAGGGGGCGCAGAGACCCAGTACTTC.

The chain has TRBV10-3 and TRBJ2-1; TRBD2 agrees at 10 bases. V trimming: 3 bases; J trimming: 6 bases; junction bases outside the gene matches: 2. There are 14 residues in the CDR3. CDR1 is ENHRY and CDR2 is SYGVKD in the germline V gene. CDR3 sequence reads: CAISDSGRANEQFF. The CDR3 DNA reads TGTGCCATCAGTGACAGCGGGAGGGCCAATGAGCAGTTCTTC.

The V call is TRBV27, the J call TRBJ2-3; the match to TRBD2 covers 14 bases. V shed 4 bases, J shed 4 bases, and the junction held 4 bases outside the gene matches. The CDR3 extends over 16 amino acids. Germline loops: CDR1 MNHEY, CDR2 SMNVEV (reference sequence). CDR3 amino acids: CASSWLTSGGADTQYF. CDR3 sequence (DNA): TGTGCCAGCAGTTGGTTGACTAGCGGGGGGGCAGATACGCAGTATTTT.

The V call is TRBV27, the J call TRBJ1-1; D is undetermined. Germline V CDR1 and CDR2: MNHEY, SMNVEV (reference sequence). The V gene lost 5 bases and the J gene lost 4 bases, with 11 bases spanning the gap. The CDR3 totals 13 residues. The CDR3 here is CASSTLRGTEAFF. CDR3 bases: TGTGCCAGCAGTACACTACGGGGCACTGAAGCTTTCTTT.

The chain carries TRBV6-1 and TRBJ2-7; possibly TRBD1 for D (6 bases). V was clipped by 6 bases and J by 0 bases, with 15 bases between them. The CDR3 has 15 residues. The germline CDR1 and CDR2 sequences are MNHNS and SASEGT. The CDR3 DNA is TGTGCCAGCAGGGTGGACAGACTTAGCTCCTACGAGCAGTACTTC. Translated: CASRVDRLSSYEQYF.

This chain joins TRBV10-2 and TRBJ2-1; 11 bases are shared with TRBD2. Germline V gives CDR1 WSHSY, CDR2 SAAADI. This CDR3 is 15 amino acids long. The J segment lost 3 bases and the V segment lost 2 bases, leaving 0 bases of the junction unmatched. CDR3 residues: CASSELAGGYNEQFF. CDR3 DNA sequence: TGCGCCAGCAGTGAGCTAGCGGGAGGCTACAATGAGCAGTTCTTC.

The chain uses TRBV11-1 and TRBJ2-7; D is possibly TRBD2 (5 bases). V lost 5 bases, J lost 3 bases, and 8 bases lay in between. Germline V gene lookup returns CDR1 SGHAT and CDR2 FQDESV (reference sequence). The CDR3 contains 12 residues. For the CDR3, the DNA is TGTGCCAGCAGCACCGCGGGCTACGAGCAGTACTTC. It translates to CASSTAGYEQYF. The full variable domain, with the rest looked up from reference TRBV11-1 and TRBJ2-7, is EAEVAQSPRYKITEKSQAVAFWCDPISGHATLYWYRQILGQGPELLVQFQDESVVDDSQLPKDRFSAERLKGVDSTLKIQPAELGDSAMYLCASSTAGYEQYFGPGTRLTVT.

The CDR3 loop is CASSQDGGTSVLPYNEQFF. CDR3 DNA: TGTGCCAGCAGCCAAGATGGGGGGACTAGCGTGTTGCCATACAATGAGCAGTTCTTC. The chain has TRBV4-2 and TRBJ2-1; TRBD2 matches at 10 bases. CDR1 LGHNA and CDR2 YNFKEQ come from the germline V gene. The length of the CDR3 is 19 residues. After removal of 0 bases from V and 4 bases from J, the junction contained 12 bases not matched to a gene.

The V and J genes are TRBV28 and TRBJ2-3, with 7 bases matching TRBD2. J lost 4 bases, V lost 3 bases, and 4 bases had no gene match. The germline CDR1 and CDR2 sequences are MDHEN and SYDVKM. The CDR3 contains 14 residues. CDR3 DNA: TGTGCCAGCAGTTTTAGGCGGGGGTCAGATACGCAGTATTTT. Protein sequence: CASSFRRGSDTQYF.

The rearrangement joins TRBV7-8 to TRBJ2-7; D call uncertain. CDR1 is SGHVS and CDR2 is FQNEAQ in the germline V gene. V was shortened by 1 base and J by 6 bases, with 10 bases between the two germline ends. CDR3 length: 13 amino acids. CDR3: CASSLVELVEQYF. CDR3 nucleotides: TGTGCCAGCAGCTTAGTGGAGTTGGTCGAGCAGTACTTC. Complete variable domain (other parts from reference TRBV7-8 and TRBJ2-7): GAGVSQSPRYKVAKRGQDVALRCDPISGHVSLFWYQQALGQGPEFLTYFQNEAQLDKSGLPSDRFFAERPEGSVSTLKIQRTQQEDSAVYLCASSLVELVEQYFGPGTRLTVT.

The rearrangement joins TRBV2 to TRBJ2-5; 10 bases are a match to TRBD2. The CDR3 spans 16 residues. Germline values: CDR1 SNHLY, CDR2 FYNNEI. J was trimmed by 5 bases and V by 6 bases; bases with no gene match: 12. The CDR3 DNA is TGTGCCAGCAGAGGTGTAGCGGGAGGAAGAGGGGAGACCCAGTACTTC. It codes for CASRGVAGGRGETQYF.

The chain recombines TRBV19 with TRBJ2-2; tentatively, D is TRBD1 (6 bases). The CDR3 extends over 14 amino acids. Germline V CDR1 and CDR2: LNHDA, SQIVND (reference sequence). V was clipped by 3 bases and J by 4 bases, with 9 bases between them. CDR3 coding DNA: TGTGCCAGTAGTATCATAGGGGGCACCGGGGAGCTGTTTTTT. This encodes CASSIIGGTGELFF.

This clone was counted a single time. The chain joins TRBV15 to TRBJ1-1, with D perhaps TRBD1 (5 bases). V was shortened by 6 bases and J by 5 bases, with 22 bases between the two germline ends. The CDR3 has 16 amino acids. Germline lookup yields CDR1 LNHNV and CDR2 YYDKDF (reference sequence). For the CDR3, the DNA is TGTGCCACCAGAGGCAGGGTTAAGAAAGTGCGGACTGAAGCTTTCTTT. It codes for CATRGRVKKVRTEAFF.